Listed here are 9 T cell receptor beta chains from one sample, sequenced in a study of glioma-infiltrating T cells. TCR alpha and beta CDR3 regions were amplified from RNA using iRepertoire nested multiplex PCR. TCRdb recomputed calls from the multiplex PCR reads with MiXCR, one row per CDR3 protein. This sample has about 140,000 distinct CDR3 sequences, with 39% found just once. Sequenced sample: glioma tissue, nonneoplastic brain tissue, or PBMCs (not recorded which). These receptors came from a human donor with low-grade glioma or glioblastoma, undergoing nonglioma brain surgery, or in good health (not recorded which).

CDR3 nucleotides: TGCAGTGCTAGGACATATGAATTAAATGGCTACACCTTC. Residues: CSARTYELNGYTF. The chain recombines TRBV20-1 with TRBJ1-2; D ambiguous. Per germline, CDR1 DFQATT and CDR2 SNEGSKA (reference sequence). Trimming removed 3 bases from V and 6 bases from J, with 14 bases in between. The CDR3 runs to 13 residues.

This rearrangement joins TRBV4-1 to TRBJ2-3; maybe TRBD2 (5 bases). The CDR3 has 17 amino acids. Trimming stripped 0 bases from V and 5 bases from J, with 18 bases between. Per germline, CDR1 MGHRA and CDR2 YSYEKL. CDR3 in DNA: TGCGCCAGCAGCCAAGAAGCAGTCGAGGCGGCGGGAGATACGCAGTATTTT. It specifies CASSQEAVEAAGDTQYF.

The chain combines TRBV19 with TRBJ2-1; TRBD2 might be the D (5 bases). Per germline, CDR1 LNHDA and CDR2 SQIVND (reference sequence). Trimming removed 5 bases from V and 1 base from J, with 9 bases in between. The CDR3 totals 14 residues. CDR3: CASSGLASYNEQFF. CDR3 sequence (DNA): TGTGCCAGTAGTGGCCTAGCTTCCTACAATGAGCAGTTCTTC.

The count of this clonotype is one. The chain recombines TRBV11-2 with TRBJ2-5, with unresolved D. Germline assignment: CDR1 SGHAT and CDR2 FQNNGV. The germline V and J ends were trimmed by 5 bases and 6 bases, with 13 bases remaining between them. The CDR3 consists of 13 residues. This CDR3 is CASSQGGVKTQYF. The CDR3 DNA is TGTGCCAGCAGCCAAGGCGGTGTAAAGACCCAGTACTTC.

This clonotype was detected only a few times. The chain combines TRBV6-2 or TRBV6-3 with TRBJ2-3; TRBD1 aligns across 12 bases. The CDR3 consists of 17 residues. V gave up 6 bases and J gave up 4 bases; unmatched junction bases: 11. Germline V gene data show CDR1 as MNHEY and CDR2 as SVGEGT. CDR3 DNA: TGTGCCAGCAGCCCCGTACCGGGACAGGGGGCCCCAGATACGCAGTATTTT. The encoded protein is CASSPVPGQGAPDTQYF.

CDR3 residues: CASSNVRGGFQETQYF. The CDR3 region has the DNA TGTGCCAGCAGCAACGTTAGAGGGGGCTTCCAAGAGACCCAGTACTTC. The chain carries TRBV7-9 and TRBJ2-5; the match to TRBD1 covers 7 bases. V shed 5 bases, J shed 1 base, and the junction held 10 bases outside the gene matches. Germline CDR1 and CDR2: SEHNR and FQNEAQ (reference sequence). The CDR3 runs to 16 residues. Full variable domain (outside the CDR3, taken from reference TRBV7-9 and TRBJ2-5): DTGVSQNPRHKITKRGQNVTFRCDPISEHNRLYWYRQTLGQGPEFLTYFQNEAQLEKSRLLSDRFSAERPKGSFSTLEIQRTEQGDSAMYLCASSNVRGGFQETQYFGPGTRLLVL.

The V and J genes are TRBV19 and TRBJ2-2, with TRBD1 identical over 7 bases. The CDR3 is 16 residues long. Losses at the gene ends were 5 bases for V and 1 base for J; bases not matched to a gene: 7. Germline values: CDR1 LNHDA, CDR2 SQIVND (reference sequence). CDR3 amino acids: CASSLYRGLNTGELFF. The CDR3 nucleotides read TGTGCCAGTAGTCTATACAGGGGATTGAACACCGGGGAGCTGTTTTTT.

This sequence joins TRBV5-4 and TRBJ1-2; no firm D call. Trimming pared 0 bases from V and 7 bases from J, leaving 10 bases between. Germline V gives CDR1 SGHNT, CDR2 YYREEE (reference sequence). This CDR3 comprises 13 residues. CDR3: CASSLDEPGGYTF. CDR3 nucleotide sequence: TGTGCCAGCAGCTTGGATGAGCCCGGTGGCTACACCTTC. The whole variable domain, filled in from reference TRBV5-4 and TRBJ1-2, reads ETGVTQSPTHLIKTRGQQVTLRCSSQSGHNTVSWYQQALGQGPQFIFQYYREEENGRGNFPPRFSGLQFPNYSSELNVNALELDDSALYLCASSLDEPGGYTFGSGTRLTVV.

This clonotype appeared a few times. This chain links TRBV10-3 with TRBJ1-6, with 7 bases aligning to TRBD1. This CDR3 is 15 amino acids long. The V and J ends lost 10 bases and 5 bases, in that order; junction bases with no gene match: 11. Germline CDR1 reads ENHRY; CDR2 reads SYGVKD. The CDR3 DNA follows: TGTGCCACCGCCGGCCGGGACAGCCATAATTCACCCCTCCACTTT. Translating it yields CATAGRDSHNSPLHF.